These 19 T cell receptor beta chains share one sample of origin, sequenced in a study of T-cell memory formation after mild COVID-19. TCRdb processed the 5' RACE reads anew with MiXCR; each CDR3 protein has one entry. Found here are some 50,000 distinct CDR3 sequences, roughly an eighth of them singletons; the top ten hold around 26%. What was sequenced was PBMCs or a T cell subset sorted from them (not recorded which). These receptor sequences come from a man aged 18 to 30 who had mild COVID-19 (a few samples of this study predate the infection). Cell type and time point are not known.

This clonotype showed up just a few times. The V gene is TRBV6-5, the J gene TRBJ2-3, with a tentative D call TRBD1 (6 bases). Trimming removed 6 bases at V and 3 bases at J, with 19 bases between. This CDR3 has 16 amino acids. Germline-derived CDR1 and CDR2 are MNHEY and SVGAGI. The CDR3 DNA follows: TGTGCCAGCAGGAGGACCCACCCAAGGGGGACAGATACGCAGTATTTT. Translated, it gives CASRRTHPRGTDTQYF.

The chain uses TRBV4-3 and TRBJ2-3, with D uncertain. V lost 2 bases and J 2 bases, leaving 17 bases between the germline ends. CDR1 and CDR2 (germline): LGHNA, YSLEER. There are 17 residues in the CDR3. Here the CDR3 reads CASSQNPPTLATDTQYF. The CDR3 DNA is TGCGCCAGCAGCCAAAATCCCCCCACCCTTGCCACAGATACGCAGTATTTT.

This rearrangement joins TRBV19 to TRBJ2-3; 10 bases are shared with TRBD2. Germline V CDR1 and CDR2: LNHDA, SQIVND (reference sequence). The V gene end was trimmed by 5 bases and the J gene end by 1 base; junction bases not matched to a gene: 9. The CDR3 totals 17 residues. CDR3 protein: CASSAFLLAGGTDTQYF. The CDR3 bases are TGTGCCAGTAGTGCTTTTCTCCTAGCGGGGGGCACAGATACGCAGTATTTT.

This clonotype was recorded a few times. CDR3 loop: CASSQEGTGAWSGANVLTF. In DNA, the CDR3 is TGCGCCAGCAGCCAAGAGGGGACAGGAGCTTGGTCTGGGGCCAACGTCCTGACTTTC. V gene TRBV4-3 combines with J gene TRBJ2-6, with TRBD1 matching over 8 bases. Germline loops: CDR1 LGHNA, CDR2 YSLEER. Trimming took 0 bases from V and 1 from J; bases not matched to a gene: 8. This CDR3 is built from 19 residues.

The chain joins TRBV6-1 to TRBJ2-5; possibly TRBD1 or TRBD2 for D (5 bases each). Germline CDR1 and CDR2: MNHNS and SASEGT. CDR3 size: 15 residues. V shed 0 bases and J shed 2 bases, with 10 bases lying between them. The DNA for the CDR3 is TGTGCCAGCAGTGAAGCGGGGCCGGGACAAGAGACCCAGTACTTC. Its translation: CASSEAGPGQETQYF.

The rearrangement uses TRBV5-1 and TRBJ2-2, with D uncertain. This CDR3 is built from 14 residues. Germline V CDR1 and CDR2: SGHRS, YFSETQ. Trimming removed 1 base from V and 7 bases from J, with 11 bases in between. CDR3 DNA sequence: TGCGCCAGCAGCTTGCCCCCCCCGAACGGGGAGCTGTTTTTT. This codes for CASSLPPPNGELFF.

The chain joins TRBV12-3 or TRBV12-4 to TRBJ2-3; TRBD2 might be the D (5 bases). Between the trimmed V and J ends, which lost 2 bases and 4 bases, there was a span of 10 bases. The CDR3 extends over 14 amino acids. The CDR3 nucleotides read TGTGCCAGCAGTTTAAACCGGGGAGCAGATACGCAGTATTTT. Translating gives CASSLNRGADTQYF.

The chain recombines TRBV9 with TRBJ2-5; TRBD2 is a possible D gene (6 bases). The V end was cut by 3 bases, the J end by 7 bases, with 16 bases between. Germline CDR1 reads SGDLS; CDR2 reads YYNGEE. This CDR3 spans 14 amino acids. In DNA form, the CDR3 reads TGTGCCAGCAGCGAAGGAGGGACCCTAGGGACCCAGTACTTC. Translation: CASSEGGTLGTQYF. Full variable domain (outside the CDR3, taken from reference TRBV9 and TRBJ2-5): DSGVTQTPKHLITATGQRVTLRCSPRSGDLSVYWYQQSLDQGLQFLIQYYNGEERAKGNILERFSAQQFPDLHSELNLSSLELGDSALYFCASSEGGTLGTQYFGPGTRLLVL.

The chain uses TRBV28 and TRBJ2-5, with 8 bases fitting TRBD1. The ends lost 6 bases at V and 5 bases at J; junction bases unmatched: 8. CDR3 length equals 14 residues. CDR1 MDHEN and CDR2 SYDVKM come from the germline V gene. CDR3 sequence: CASSRQGRYETQYF. The CDR3 DNA sequence: TGTGCCAGCAGCCGACAGGGGCGGTACGAGACCCAGTACTTC.

The sample holds many counts of this clonotype. V usage is TRBV7-2 and J usage is TRBJ2-3; D uncertain. This CDR3 is built from 11 residues. The germline gives CDR1 SGHTA, CDR2 FQGNSA. V lost 3 bases to trimming and J lost 8 bases, with 6 bases between them. In DNA form, the CDR3 reads TGTGCCAGCAGCTTGTGGAGTACGCAGTATTTT. Its translation is CASSLWSTQYF.

The V call is TRBV28, the J call TRBJ2-3, with TRBD2 matching over 7 bases. CDR1 MDHEN and CDR2 SYDVKM come from the germline V gene. CDR3 size: 16 residues. The V and J ends lost 4 bases and 7 bases, in that order; junction bases with no gene match: 14. CDR3 in DNA: TGTGCCAGCAGTTCGACCCTTGAGCGGGACTATTATACGCAGTATTTT. Translating it yields CASSSTLERDYYTQYF.

A few counts support this clonotype. This CDR3 reads CASSFGYASGELFF. The CDR3, as DNA: TGTGCCAGCAGCTTCGGATACGCCTCCGGGGAGCTGTTTTTT. The chain links TRBV7-3 to TRBJ2-2; D uncertain. Germline V gene lookup returns CDR1 SGHTA and CDR2 FQGTGA. The CDR3 is made up of 14 amino acids. The V gene lost 3 bases and the J gene lost 6 bases, with 11 bases spanning the gap.

This chain connects TRBV20-1 to TRBJ1-1; D is perhaps TRBD1 (6 bases). The CDR3 has 14 amino acids. Per germline, CDR1 DFQATT and CDR2 SNEGSKA (reference sequence). The germline V and J ends were trimmed by 6 bases and 0 bases, with 14 bases remaining between them. This CDR3 is CSATTGLMNTEAFF. The CDR3 DNA reads TGCAGTGCAACGACAGGCCTTATGAACACTGAAGCTTTCTTT.

This clonotype showed up many times. V and J are TRBV6-5 and TRBJ2-7; 7 bases are a match to TRBD1. Germline loops: CDR1 MNHEY, CDR2 SVGAGI. This CDR3 contains 15 residues. The V gene end was trimmed by 0 bases and the J gene end by 0 bases; junction bases not matched to a gene: 2. The CDR3 is CASSYSTGSSYEQYF. Here the CDR3 DNA reads TGTGCCAGCAGTTACTCGACAGGGAGCTCCTACGAGCAGTACTTC.

V and J are TRBV12-3 or TRBV12-4 and TRBJ2-1; D may be TRBD2 (5 bases). The CDR3 extends over 13 amino acids. V was pared by 4 bases and J by 7 bases, with 11 bases between. The chain's CDR3 is CASSSPAANEQFF. The CDR3 DNA reads TGTGCCAGCAGTTCCCCAGCGGCAAATGAGCAGTTCTTC.

This clonotype was recorded a few times. This chain connects TRBV20-1 to TRBJ2-3, with 8 bases lining up with TRBD2. After removal of 6 bases from V and 4 bases from J, the junction contained 6 bases not matched to a gene. This CDR3 has 13 residues. Germline V gives CDR1 DFQATT, CDR2 SNEGSKA (reference sequence). The DNA for the CDR3 is TGCAGTGCCGGGGGGGTGGGGGCAGATACGCAGTATTTT. Translated: CSAGGVGADTQYF.

This clonotype was seen only a few times. The chain combines TRBV6-4 with TRBJ2-3, with D possibly matching TRBD1 (5 bases). Looked up from germline, CDR1 is MRHNA and CDR2 is SNTAGT. There are 14 residues in the CDR3. Trimming took 4 bases from V and 3 from J, leaving 11 bases between them. CDR3 nucleotide sequence: TGTGCCAGCAGTGCTCAGGGTCGGACAGATACGCAGTATTTT. It is translated as CASSAQGRTDTQYF.

This clonotype has more than one count but fewer than ten. The chain is built from TRBV4-2 and TRBJ2-1; D call uncertain. The length of the CDR3 is 13 residues. Per germline, CDR1 LGHNA and CDR2 YNFKEQ. The germline V and J ends were trimmed by 0 bases and 8 bases, with 8 bases remaining between them. CDR3 nucleotides: TGTGCCAGCAGCCAAGAGGTCTGGGATGAGCAGTTCTTC. Translating it yields CASSQEVWDEQFF.

The CDR3 DNA reads TGTGCCAGCAGCTCGGGCCCTACCTACAATGAGCAGTTCTTC. It yields the protein CASSSGPTYNEQFF. The rearrangement uses TRBV7-9 and TRBJ2-1; D call uncertain. The CDR3 sequence is 14 residues long. The germline CDR1 and CDR2 sequences are SEHNR and FQNEAQ (reference sequence). V lost 4 bases, J lost 2 bases, and 9 bases lay in between.